The T cell receptor beta chain under discussion was sequenced for a study of blood T cell repertoires in COVID-19. The CDR3 runs to 14 residues. Looked up from germline, CDR1 is LNHDA and CDR2 is SQIVND (reference sequence). Unmatched junction bases numbered 3, after V lost 4 bases and J lost 4 bases. Only in-frame clones appear in the TCRdb table, and some are missing; sequencing was by immunoSEQ multiplex PCR. The sample consists of about 300,000 clones, approximately 83% of them appearing once. The rearrangement uses TRBV19 and TRBJ2-5, with 10 positions matching TRBD1. Specimen: peripheral blood. This TCR derives from a woman in her forties or fifties who had recovered from COVID-19. The CDR3 DNA follows: TGTGCCAGTAGTAGCGGACAGGGGGTAGAGACCCAGTACTTC. Translation: CASSSGQGVETQYF.